These 21 T cell receptor beta chains originate from one sample sequenced in a study of graft-versus-host responses after intestinal transplantation. The data were produced by immunoSEQ multiplex PCR, yet TCRdb's version contains in-frame clones alone and is incomplete. The sample holds approximately 90,000 clones, around 90% seen once. No cognate antigen is known for these TCRs. Material: unstimulated CD8+ T cells sorted from spleen or lymph node cells, obtained before intestinal transplant. The receptors were gathered from a human donor who received an intestinal transplant.

The table lists this clone with a few counts. V gene TRBV5-6 combines with J gene TRBJ1-2, with a tentative D call TRBD1 (5 bases). The CDR3 is 12 residues long. Germline V CDR1 and CDR2: SGHDT, YYEEEE. Between the trimmed V and J ends, which lost 4 bases and 8 bases, there was a span of 12 bases. As DNA, the CDR3 is TGTGCCAGCAGCGCGGACATCTGGGGCTACACCTTC. Amino acids: CASSADIWGYTF.

The CDR3 DNA is TGTGCCAGCAGCTTGAACTACGAGCAGTACTTC. Protein sequence: CASSLNYEQYF. The V call is TRBV13, the J call TRBJ2-7; D not resolved. Germline-derived CDR1 and CDR2 are PRHDT and FYEKMQ (reference sequence). This CDR3 comprises 11 residues. V lost 3 bases, J lost 3 bases, and 3 bases lay in between. Supplemented by reference TRBV13 and TRBJ2-7, the full variable domain reads AAGVIQSPRHLIKEKRETATLKCYPIPRHDTVYWYQQGPGQDPQFLISFYEKMQSDKGSIPDRFSAQQFSDYHSELNMSSLELGDSALYFCASSLNYEQYFGPGTRLTVT.

The rearrangement uses TRBV5-4 and TRBJ1-2; D unclear. V lost 0 bases to trimming and J lost 8 bases, with 5 bases between them. Germline V CDR1 and CDR2: SGHNT, YYREEE (reference sequence). This CDR3 region has 11 residues. The CDR3 sequence is CASSLGGGYTF. The CDR3 DNA reads TGTGCCAGCAGCTTGGGAGGGGGCTACACCTTC. The full variable domain, in which reference TRBV5-4 and TRBJ1-2 provide the parts outside the CDR3, is ETGVTQSPTHLIKTRGQQVTLRCSSQSGHNTVSWYQQALGQGPQFIFQYYREEENGRGNFPPRFSGLQFPNYSSELNVNALELDDSALYLCASSLGGGYTFGSGTRLTVV.

V and J are TRBV6-5 and TRBJ2-5; possibly TRBD2 for D (5 bases). The CDR3 spans 16 residues. The germline gives CDR1 MNHEY, CDR2 SVGAGI. The V end lost 2 bases, the J end lost 3 bases, and 16 bases lay between the germline ends. In nucleotides, the CDR3 is TGTGCCAGCAGTTACCTCGAAAGGCTCGGGGAAGAGACCCAGTACTTC. Encoded protein: CASSYLERLGEETQYF.

For the CDR3, the DNA is TGTGCCAGCAGCATGACAGAGTACGAGCAGTACTTC. Residues: CASSMTEYEQYF. The rearrangement links TRBV7-6 to TRBJ2-7; maybe TRBD1 (5 bases). Trimming pared 5 bases from V and 4 bases from J, leaving 9 bases between. Germline assignment: CDR1 SGHVS and CDR2 FNYEAQ. CDR3 length equals 12 residues. Full variable domain (rest looked up from reference TRBV7-6 and TRBJ2-7): GAGVSQSPRYKVTKRGQDVALRCDPISGHVSLYWYRQALGQGPEFLTYFNYEAQQDKSGLPNDRFSAERPEGSISTLTIQRTEQRDSAMYRCASSMTEYEQYFGPGTRLTVT.

The rearrangement links TRBV10-2 to TRBJ2-7; TRBD2 aligns across 8 bases. The V gene end was trimmed by 9 bases and the J gene end by 7 bases; junction bases not matched to a gene: 8. The CDR3 is 12 amino acids. Germline CDR1 WSHSY, CDR2 SAAADI. The CDR3 coding sequence is TGCGCCAGTGAGAGTAGCGGGGTTGAGCAGTACTTC. This sequence encodes CASESSGVEQYF.

The rearrangement joins TRBV7-9 to TRBJ1-4, with D uncertain. The CDR3 length is 15 residues. Germline assignment: CDR1 SEHNR and CDR2 FQNEAQ (reference sequence). V was pared by 4 bases and J by 3 bases, with 12 bases between. The CDR3 loop reads CASSSDWAANEKLFF. The CDR3 DNA follows: TGTGCCAGCAGCTCAGACTGGGCCGCTAATGAAAAACTGTTTTTT.

The V call is TRBV28, the J call TRBJ2-1; D not certain. The CDR3 has 11 residues. V gave up 3 bases and J gave up 3 bases, with 0 bases separating them. CDR1 is MDHEN, CDR2 SYDVKM, per germline. The CDR3 loop reads CASSFYNEQFF. In DNA form, the CDR3 reads TGTGCCAGCAGTTTCTACAATGAGCAGTTCTTC.

The rearrangement joins TRBV30 to TRBJ1-6; 9 positions agree with TRBD1. CDR1 and CDR2 (germline): GTSNPN, SVGIG (reference sequence). This CDR3 has 16 residues. The V gene end was trimmed by 0 bases and the J gene end by 9 bases; junction bases not matched to a gene: 9. The CDR3, as DNA: TGTGCCTGGAGTGTAGGACCGGGACAGGGTCTTTCACCCCTCCACTTT. Translating it yields CAWSVGPGQGLSPLHF.

V is TRBV18 and J is TRBJ1-2, with unresolved D. V shed 1 base and J shed 2 bases, with 8 bases lying between them. The CDR3 loop spans 14 amino acids. Germline V gene lookup returns CDR1 KGHSH and CDR2 LQKENI. The CDR3 protein is CASSPLSANYGYTF. CDR3 DNA: TGTGCCAGCTCACCACTGTCCGCAAACTATGGCTACACCTTC. Full variable domain (rest looked up from reference TRBV18 and TRBJ1-2): NAGVMQNPRHLVRRRGQEARLRCSPMKGHSHVYWYRQLPEEGLKFMVYLQKENIIDESGMPKERFSAEFPKEGPSILRIQQVVRGDSAAYFCASSPLSANYGYTFGSGTRLTVV.

The table lists this clone with a count of one. V and J are TRBV29-1 and TRBJ2-7, with a possible D match to TRBD2 (6 bases). The CDR3 covers 15 residues. Per the germline V gene, CDR1 is SQVTM and CDR2 is ANQGSEA. Between the trimmed V and J ends, which lost 1 base and 6 bases, there was a span of 19 bases. CDR3 bases: TGCAGCGTTGAAGGGGGCGGGAATCCCTCTCGCGAGCAGTACTTC. It specifies CSVEGGGNPSREQYF.

The genes are TRBV30 and TRBJ2-7, with unresolved D. Deletions cut 1 base from V and 0 bases from J, with 7 bases between. Germline CDR1 reads GTSNPN; CDR2 reads SVGIG (reference sequence). The CDR3 has 13 amino acids. The CDR3 DNA is TGTGCCTGGAGTGAAACCTACTCCTACGAGCAGTACTTC. Protein sequence: CAWSETYSYEQYF.

The chain couples TRBV6-5 to TRBJ2-1, with TRBD2 identical over 7 bases. CDR3 size: 15 residues. V was clipped by 3 bases and J by 4 bases; unmatched bases: 6. From germline, CDR1 is MNHEY and CDR2 SVGAGI. This CDR3 reads CASSYGLAAYNEQFF. CDR3 nucleotide sequence: TGTGCCAGCAGTTATGGGCTAGCGGCTTACAATGAGCAGTTCTTC.

The CDR3 DNA reads as TGTGCCAGCAGAGGGAGGGGGACAACTAAAGATTACGAGCAGTACTTC. This translates into CASRGRGTTKDYEQYF. The rearrangement uses TRBV11-2 and TRBJ2-7; tentative D call: TRBD2 (7 bases). From germline, CDR1 is SGHAT and CDR2 FQNNGV. The V end lost 6 bases, the J end lost 4 bases, and 22 bases lay between the germline ends. The CDR3 is 16 amino acids. Variable domain in full (rest from reference TRBV11-2 and TRBJ2-7): EAGVAQSPRYKIIEKRQSVAFWCNPISGHATLYWYQQILGQGPKLLIQFQNNGVVDDSQLPKDRFSAERLKGVDSTLKIQPAKLEDSAVYLCASRGRGTTKDYEQYFGPGTRLTVT.

The V call is TRBV11-2, the J call TRBJ2-2; D gene uncertain. The CDR3 spans 11 residues. Germline V gene sequence: CDR1 SGHAT, CDR2 FQNNGV. V was trimmed by 5 bases and J by 7 bases, leaving 5 bases between them. The CDR3 sequence is CASSAYGELFF. Written as DNA, the CDR3 is TGTGCCAGCAGCGCCTACGGGGAGCTGTTTTTT.

The chain employs TRBV5-4 and TRBJ2-7; the D gene is possibly TRBD2 (6 bases). Germline CDR1 SGHNT, CDR2 YYREEE (reference sequence). The CDR3 covers 11 residues. The V gene lost 2 bases and the J gene lost 10 bases, with 10 bases spanning the gap. The CDR3 DNA is TGTGCCAGCAGCTTCGGCGGGGATCAGTACTTC. Amino acid sequence: CASSFGGDQYF.

Comments on this clone: The sample contains more than one DNA sequence encoding this CDR3. The chain has TRBV27 and TRBJ1-2; 8 nucleotides agree with TRBD1. The junction had 5 bases not matched to a gene; V was cut back by 6 bases and J by 5 bases. The CDR3 covers 13 residues. The germline CDR1 and CDR2 sequences are MNHEY and SMNVEV (reference sequence). The CDR3 region is CASSPGQGYGYTF. The CDR3 nucleotides are TGTGCCAGCAGCCCTGGACAGGGTTATGGCTACACCTTC.

This clone is a singleton in its sample. The chain has TRBV6-6 and TRBJ2-4; no definite D call. This CDR3 comprises 14 residues. Germline V lookup: CDR1 MNHNY, CDR2 SVGAGI (reference sequence). In DNA, the CDR3 is TGTGTAACCGAGAAGGAACTCGCAGGAAACATTCAGTACTTC. Translation gives CVTEKELAGNIQYF.

This chain connects TRBV4-2 to TRBJ1-2; D perhaps matches TRBD1 (5 bases). The CDR3 loop spans 13 amino acids. Trimming took off 4 bases at V and 3 bases at J, with 9 bases between the two ends. The germline CDR1 and CDR2 sequences are LGHNA and YNFKEQ. The CDR3 reads CASSPGGDYGYTF. CDR3 coding DNA: TGTGCCAGCAGCCCCGGGGGTGACTATGGCTACACCTTC.

The genes are TRBV7-2 and TRBJ2-7; TRBD1 is a possible D gene (6 bases). Germline V gene sequence: CDR1 SGHTA, CDR2 FQGNSA. The CDR3 is 15 amino acids. V gave up 1 base and J gave up 4 bases, with 14 bases separating them. The CDR3 bases are TGTGCCAGCAGCTTAGTTTCCGGACAGACGTACGAGCAGTACTTC. It is translated as CASSLVSGQTYEQYF.

The V call is TRBV19, the J call TRBJ1-4, with D possibly matching TRBD1 (6 bases). Germline loops: CDR1 LNHDA, CDR2 SQIVND (reference sequence). The V and J ends lost 5 bases and 7 bases respectively, with 26 bases between them. The CDR3 contains 18 residues. The CDR3 bases are TGTGCCAGTAGTTATGGCGCAGGGGTTCTTTCTGAGGTTGAAAAACTGTTTTTT. This sequence encodes CASSYGAGVLSEVEKLFF.